These 23 T cell receptor beta chains were all obtained from the same sample, sequenced in a study of cytomegalovirus exposure and HLA in healthy donors. Vbeta (60) and Jbeta (13) primers were used in the PCR. Generated by immunoSEQ multiplex PCR, the TCRdb table keeps only in-frame clones and is missing some. With over 55,000 clones in the sample, the ten largest clones hold 15% to 20%. Specimen: PBMCs. The receptors originated from a boy aged 5 to 17 in good health and CMV-seronegative.

A remark on this clone: The same CDR3 also results from other DNA sequences found in this sample. The chain carries TRBV19 and TRBJ1-1; no reliable D call. The CDR3 length is 13 residues. Per germline, CDR1 LNHDA and CDR2 SQIVND (reference sequence). V was trimmed by 1 base and J by 6 bases, leaving 9 bases between them. As DNA, the CDR3 is TGTGCCAGTAGTATAGGGCCTCGATCTGAAGCTTTCTTT. This translates into CASSIGPRSEAFF.

The chain is built from TRBV14 and TRBJ2-1, with 12 bases fitting TRBD2. V trimming: 4 bases; J trimming: 0 bases; junction bases outside the gene matches: 4. Per germline, CDR1 SGHDN and CDR2 FVKESK. This CDR3 comprises 17 residues. CDR3 DNA: TGTGCCAGCAGCCCTGGACTAGCGGGGAACTCCTACAATGAGCAGTTCTTC. It yields the protein CASSPGLAGNSYNEQFF.

The chain has TRBV2 and TRBJ1-2; D may be TRBD1 (6 bases). In germline, CDR1 is SNHLY, CDR2 FYNNEI. The V gene lost 7 bases and the J gene lost 2 bases, with 8 bases spanning the gap. The CDR3 loop spans 12 amino acids. As DNA, the CDR3 is TGTGCCAGCAAGGGGGGGAACTATGGCTACACCTTC. It encodes CASKGGNYGYTF.

The J gene is TRBJ1-2, the V gene TRBV19; 12 bases are a match to TRBD1. CDR3 length: 17 amino acids. Germline loops: CDR1 LNHDA, CDR2 SQIVND (reference sequence). V shed 2 bases, J shed 2 bases, and the junction held 6 bases outside the gene matches. The CDR3 DNA reads TGTGCCAGTAGTATACGGGGACAGGGGGCGCGAAACTATGGCTACACCTTC. Translation gives CASSIRGQGARNYGYTF.

The chain has TRBV7-9 and TRBJ2-7, with TRBD1 as a possible D gene (6 bases). CDR1 and CDR2 (germline): SEHNR, FQNEAQ (reference sequence). The CDR3 spans 18 residues. The V gene lost 5 bases and the J gene lost 3 bases, with 26 bases spanning the gap. CDR3 sequence (DNA): TGTGCCAGCAGCGCGGTATTCTCAGGGGTACGGGCAGTCTACGAGCAGTACTTC. Amino acids: CASSAVFSGVRAVYEQYF.

The genes are TRBV27 and TRBJ1-4; D is perhaps TRBD1 (5 bases). CDR3 length: 12 amino acids. The V end was cut by 5 bases, the J end by 7 bases, with 8 bases between. Germline loops: CDR1 MNHEY, CDR2 SMNVEV (reference sequence). CDR3 region: CASSGHREKLFF. The DNA for the CDR3 is TGTGCCAGCAGTGGACACCGTGAAAAACTGTTTTTT.

The gene calls are TRBV5-1 and TRBJ1-6; no clear D gene. The CDR3 is 14 amino acids. Trimming shortened V by 0 bases and J by 7 bases, and 8 bases separated the two germline ends. Germline V gives CDR1 SGHRS, CDR2 YFSETQ. CDR3 amino acids: CASSLATRNSPLHF. CDR3 coding DNA: TGCGCCAGCAGCTTGGCGACGCGGAATTCACCCCTCCACTTT.

V and J are TRBV5-4 and TRBJ1-2; D gene unclear. Germline V gives CDR1 SGHNT, CDR2 YYREEE (reference sequence). Trimming pared 0 bases from V and 8 bases from J, leaving 11 bases between. This CDR3 has 13 residues. The CDR3 here is CASSLGPGGGYTF. The CDR3 coding sequence is TGTGCCAGCAGCTTGGGGCCCGGAGGGGGCTACACCTTC.

The genes are TRBV6-6 and TRBJ1-3; D not certain. CDR3 length equals 15 residues. The V and J ends lost 4 bases and 2 bases respectively, with 12 bases between them. CDR1 is MNHNY, CDR2 SVGAGI, per germline (reference sequence). CDR3 nucleotides: TGTGCCAGCAGTTTTGAAGGAGAGGCTGGAAACACCATATATTTT. Its translation is CASSFEGEAGNTIYF.

The gene calls are TRBV2 and TRBJ1-5, with TRBD1 matching 8 bases. The J segment lost 2 bases and the V segment lost 8 bases, leaving 11 bases of the junction unmatched. There are 16 residues in the CDR3. Germline CDR1 reads SNHLY; CDR2 reads FYNNEI. Here the CDR3 DNA reads TGTGCCAGCGGCAGGGGGCTTGGTAAGGGCAATCAGCCCCAGCATTTT. As protein: CASGRGLGKGNQPQHF. Drawing the rest from reference TRBV2 and TRBJ1-5, the complete variable domain is EPEVTQTPSHQVTQMGQEVILRCVPISNHLYFYWYRQILGQKVEFLVSFYNNEISEKSEIFDDQFSVERPDGSNFTLKIRSTKLEDSAMYFCASGRGLGKGNQPQHFGDGTRLSIL.

The chain couples TRBV4-2 to TRBJ1-1; D is ambiguous. The V end was cut by 5 bases, the J end by 5 bases, with 6 bases between. Germline-derived CDR1 and CDR2 are LGHNA and YNFKEQ. The CDR3 length is 11 residues. CDR3 coding DNA: TGTGCCAGCAGCTCCGGGACTGAAGCTTTCTTT. Translated, it gives CASSSGTEAFF.

This rearrangement joins TRBV7-2 to TRBJ2-7; D is uncertain. CDR1 SGHTA and CDR2 FQGNSA come from the germline V gene. The CDR3 is 13 amino acids. The V end was cut by 3 bases, the J end by 4 bases, with 10 bases between. The CDR3 sequence: CASSFLSRYEQYF. CDR3 nucleotide sequence: TGTGCCAGCAGCTTTCTTTCCCGGTACGAGCAGTACTTC.

The V and J genes are TRBV5-1 and TRBJ1-3; 9 positions agree with TRBD1. V dropped 8 bases and J dropped 0; count of bases not matched to a gene: 15. This CDR3 region has 18 residues. Germline V gives CDR1 SGHRS, CDR2 YFSETQ. The CDR3: CASNPGQGIESSGNTIYF. CDR3 nucleotides: TGCGCCAGTAATCCGGGACAGGGTATCGAGAGCTCTGGAAACACCATATATTTT.

This chain links TRBV19 with TRBJ1-5; a weak D match, TRBD1 (5 bases). Trimming stripped 6 bases from V and 5 bases from J, with 11 bases between. Germline CDR1 is LNHDA and CDR2 is SQIVND (reference sequence). There are 13 residues in the CDR3. The CDR3 region has the DNA TGTGCCAGTAGCCCAGGGTTGGATCAGCCCCAGCATTTT. Encoded protein: CASSPGLDQPQHF.

The CDR3 DNA is TGTGCCAGCAGGACTAGCGGGAGGGATGAGCAGTTCTTC. Its translation is CASRTSGRDEQFF. The rearrangement uses TRBV6-6 and TRBJ2-1, with 14 bases aligning to TRBD2. This CDR3 contains 13 residues. Germline V CDR1 and CDR2: MNHNY, SVGAGI (reference sequence). V lost 6 bases, J lost 8 bases, and 0 bases stayed unmatched.

V usage is TRBV10-1 and J usage is TRBJ2-3, with a tentative D call TRBD2 (6 bases). The CDR3 spans 16 residues. CDR1 and CDR2 (germline): WNHNN, SYGVQD (reference sequence). V was clipped by 0 bases and J by 3 bases, with 13 bases between them. As DNA, the CDR3 is TGCGCCAGCAGTGAGTCGAGGGCGGAGGGGACAGATACGCAGTATTTT. As protein: CASSESRAEGTDTQYF.

The genes are TRBV30 and TRBJ2-5; 11 bases fit TRBD2. The CDR3 is 17 residues long. The germline V gene encodes CDR1 GTSNPN and CDR2 SVGIG (reference sequence). Germline trimming cut 2 bases from V and 2 bases from J; bases unmatched to any gene: 10. The CDR3 DNA reads TGTGCCTGGAGTTTCACCCGGACTAGCGGGTCACAAGAGACCCAGTACTTC. This gives the protein CAWSFTRTSGSQETQYF.

The chain's CDR3 is CASSDSSGGADTQYF. The CDR3 nucleotides are TGTGCCAGCAGTGACTCTAGCGGGGGGGCCGATACGCAGTATTTT. V and J are TRBV6-4 and TRBJ2-3; 11 nucleotides align to TRBD2. This CDR3 is built from 15 residues. Germline loops: CDR1 MRHNA, CDR2 SNTAGT. V dropped 0 bases and J dropped 6; count of bases not matched to a gene: 2.

The J gene is TRBJ2-1, the V gene TRBV11-1; D perhaps matches TRBD1 (6 bases). The germline V gene encodes CDR1 SGHAT and CDR2 FQDESV (reference sequence). This CDR3 is built from 14 residues. V shed 4 bases and J shed 1 base, with 8 bases lying between them. In nucleotides, the CDR3 is TGTGCCAGCAGCTCCAGGGGATCCTACAATGAGCAGTTCTTC. Its protein is CASSSRGSYNEQFF.

This chain links TRBV18 with TRBJ1-3, with D unresolved. The germline V gene has CDR1 KGHSH and CDR2 LQKENI. Trimming took off 1 base at V and 4 bases at J, with 5 bases between the two ends. The CDR3 has 13 residues. Written as DNA, the CDR3 is TGTGCCAGCTCACCACGTGAGGGAAACACCATATATTTT. It is translated as CASSPREGNTIYF.

This chain links TRBV18 with TRBJ1-3; 7 bases align to TRBD1. V lost 8 bases, J lost 4 bases, and 11 bases stayed unmatched. Germline V gene sequence: CDR1 KGHSH, CDR2 LQKENI. The CDR3 contains 15 residues. Here the CDR3 DNA reads TGTGCCAGCGCGCAGGGGGGTTTGGCCGGAAACACCATATATTTT. This gives the protein CASAQGGLAGNTIYF. Together with reference TRBV18 and TRBJ1-3, the CDR3 gives the full variable domain: NAGVMQNPRHLVRRRGQEARLRCSPMKGHSHVYWYRQLPEEGLKFMVYLQKENIIDESGMPKERFSAEFPKEGPSILRIQQVVRGDSAAYFCASAQGGLAGNTIYFGEGSWLTVV.

The CDR3 loop is CSATQTGRTFF. CDR3 nucleotide sequence: TGCAGTGCTACTCAGACAGGGAGGACTTTCTTT. V gene TRBV20-1 combines with J gene TRBJ1-1, with 7 nucleotides matching TRBD1. Looked up from germline, CDR1 is DFQATT and CDR2 is SNEGSKA (reference sequence). V was clipped by 4 bases and J by 12 bases; unmatched bases: 8. CDR3 length: 11 amino acids.

The V call is TRBV7-6, the J call TRBJ2-3, with 7 bases fitting TRBD1. The CDR3 consists of 15 residues. V gave up 1 base and J gave up 1 base; unmatched junction bases: 2. Germline V lookup: CDR1 SGHVS, CDR2 FNYEAQ. The CDR3 bases are TGTGCCAGCAGCTTAGTAGGGGGCCGCACAGATACGCAGTATTTT. The encoded protein is CASSLVGGRTDTQYF.